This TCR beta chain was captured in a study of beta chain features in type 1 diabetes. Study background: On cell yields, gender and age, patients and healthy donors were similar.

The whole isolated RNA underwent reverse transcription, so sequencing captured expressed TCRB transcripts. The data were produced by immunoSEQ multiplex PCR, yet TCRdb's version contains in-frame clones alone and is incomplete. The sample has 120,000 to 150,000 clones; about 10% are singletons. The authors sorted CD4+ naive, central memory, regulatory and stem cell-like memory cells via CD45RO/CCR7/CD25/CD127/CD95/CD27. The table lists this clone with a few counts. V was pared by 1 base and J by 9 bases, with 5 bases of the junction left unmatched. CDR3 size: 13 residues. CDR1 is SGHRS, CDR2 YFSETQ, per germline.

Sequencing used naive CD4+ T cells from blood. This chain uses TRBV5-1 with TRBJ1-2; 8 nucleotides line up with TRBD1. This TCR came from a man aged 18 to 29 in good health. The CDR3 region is CASSLYTGGSYTF. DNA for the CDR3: TGCGCCAGCAGCTTGTATACAGGGGGGAGCTACACCTTC.